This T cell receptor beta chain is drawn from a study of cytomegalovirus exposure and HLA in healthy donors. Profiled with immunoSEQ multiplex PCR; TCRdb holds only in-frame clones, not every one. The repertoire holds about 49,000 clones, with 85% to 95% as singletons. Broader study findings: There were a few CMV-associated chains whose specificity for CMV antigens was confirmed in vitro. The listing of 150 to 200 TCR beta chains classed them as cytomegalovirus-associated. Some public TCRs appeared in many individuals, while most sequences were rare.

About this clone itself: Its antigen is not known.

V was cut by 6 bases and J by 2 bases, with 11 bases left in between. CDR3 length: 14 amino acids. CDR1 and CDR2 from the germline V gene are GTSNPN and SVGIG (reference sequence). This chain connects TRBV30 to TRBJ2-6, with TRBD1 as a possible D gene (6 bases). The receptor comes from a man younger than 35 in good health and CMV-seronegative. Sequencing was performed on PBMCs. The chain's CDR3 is CACPRGPGANVLTF. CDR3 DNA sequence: TGTGCCTGCCCCAGGGGACCTGGGGCCAACGTCCTGACTTTC.